The subject of this entry is one T cell receptor (beta chain). The antigen remains unidentified. The record originates from a study of neurological immune-mediated disorders. Study in general: Of around 35 multiple sclerosis patients, some 31 were relapsing-remitting and 3 secondary progressive. Whole-study results and caveats: There was no association between the multiple sclerosis repertoire cluster and any clinical or MRI feature. Grouping of repertoires by phylogeny put those of 18 of 34 multiple sclerosis patients into a single related-CDR3 cluster, a possible signature.

The CDR3 is 15 residues long. The V gene end was trimmed by 5 bases and the J gene end by 9 bases; junction bases not matched to a gene: 11. Germline lookup yields CDR1 DFQATT and CDR2 SNEGSKA (reference sequence). PBMCs stored at -80 C, 2 million in total, were the source of the unsorted libraries. Using its own MiXCR run on the 5' RACE reads, TCRdb lists one record per CDR3 protein. The sample records about 66,000 distinct CDR3 sequences, nearly 3.5% being singletons. The receptor comes from a man aged 35-49 years with multiple sclerosis. This sequence joins TRBV20-1 and TRBJ2-1, with 12 nucleotides matching TRBD2. Sequenced: PBMCs. The CDR3: CSALGTSGPQSEQFF. CDR3 DNA: TGCAGTGCTCTGGGGACTAGCGGGCCGCAGAGTGAGCAGTTCTTC.